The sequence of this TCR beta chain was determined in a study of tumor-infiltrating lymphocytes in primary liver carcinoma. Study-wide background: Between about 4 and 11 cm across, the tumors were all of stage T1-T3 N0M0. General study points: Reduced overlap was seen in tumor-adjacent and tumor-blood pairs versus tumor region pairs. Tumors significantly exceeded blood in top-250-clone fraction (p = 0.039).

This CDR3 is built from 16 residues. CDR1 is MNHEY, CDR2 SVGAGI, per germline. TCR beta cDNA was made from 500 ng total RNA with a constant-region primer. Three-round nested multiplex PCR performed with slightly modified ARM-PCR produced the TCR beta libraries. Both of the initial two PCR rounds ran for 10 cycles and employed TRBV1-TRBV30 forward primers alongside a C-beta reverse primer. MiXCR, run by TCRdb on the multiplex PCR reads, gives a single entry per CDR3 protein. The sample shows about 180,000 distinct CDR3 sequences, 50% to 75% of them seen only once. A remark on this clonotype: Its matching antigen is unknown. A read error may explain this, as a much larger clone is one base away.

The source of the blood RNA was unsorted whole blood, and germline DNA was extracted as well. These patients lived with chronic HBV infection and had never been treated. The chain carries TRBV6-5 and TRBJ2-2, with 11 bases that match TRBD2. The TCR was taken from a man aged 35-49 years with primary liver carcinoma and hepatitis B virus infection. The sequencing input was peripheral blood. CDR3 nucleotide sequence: TGTGCCAGCAGTTTAATAGCGGGAGGGATGGCCGGGGAGCTGTTATTT. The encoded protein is CASSLIAGGMAGELLF.